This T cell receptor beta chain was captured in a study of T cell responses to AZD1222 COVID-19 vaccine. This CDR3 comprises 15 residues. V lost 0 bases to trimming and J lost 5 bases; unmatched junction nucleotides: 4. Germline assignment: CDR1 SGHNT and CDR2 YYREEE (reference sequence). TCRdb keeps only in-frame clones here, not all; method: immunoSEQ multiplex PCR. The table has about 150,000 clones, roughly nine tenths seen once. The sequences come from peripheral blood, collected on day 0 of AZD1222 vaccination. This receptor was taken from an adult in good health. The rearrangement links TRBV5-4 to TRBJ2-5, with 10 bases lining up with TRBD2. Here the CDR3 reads CASSLALAGAETQYF. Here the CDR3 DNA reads TGTGCCAGCAGCTTGGCGCTAGCGGGGGCGGAGACCCAGTACTTC.